This TCR beta chain comes out of a study of T cell responses to AZD1222 COVID-19 vaccine. Clones were sequenced by immunoSEQ multiplex PCR, and TCRdb holds only the in-frame ones, with some missing. The sample records about 150,000 clones, roughly 90% being singletons. Findings of the study overall: Sampled repertoires all dated from after the peak T cell response. Targets within unmutated variant regions were reportedly found for nearly half of spike-specific TCRs.

On this clone itself: Its antigen is still unknown.

The V gene end was trimmed by 4 bases and the J gene end by 7 bases; junction bases not matched to a gene: 8. Germline V gene sequence: CDR1 SGHRS, CDR2 YFSETQ. CDR3 length: 15 amino acids. This sample comprised peripheral blood, obtained on day 0 of AZD1222 vaccination. The clonotype comes from an adult in good health. The chain links TRBV5-1 to TRBJ1-6; 7 nucleotides agree with TRBD1. The CDR3 loop is CASSLQGQRNSPLHF. The CDR3 bases are TGCGCCAGCAGCCTACAGGGACAGCGAAATTCACCCCTCCACTTT.